This TCR beta chain was sequenced for a study of Graves' ophthalmopathy and Graves' hyperthyroidism. This clonotype came up many times. Trimming took off 5 bases at V and 7 bases at J, with 15 bases between the two ends. Germline CDR1 MNHNS, CDR2 SASEGT. The CDR3 has 14 residues. Excluded were patients with other autoimmune diseases, uncontrolled infections, pregnancy or lactation. Researchers took RNA transcripts and amplified TCR beta CDR3 regions from them. First-round RT-PCR relied on HTBI primers, and a second-round multiplex PCR came next. One entry per CDR3 protein, called by TCRdb with MiXCR from the multiplex PCR reads. Among 350,000 to 450,000 distinct CDR3 sequences listed, around 19% were seen once.

The sample taken for sequencing was peripheral blood. V gene TRBV6-1 combines with J gene TRBJ1-5; D is unclear. The sequence was collected from a woman younger than 35 with Graves' ophthalmopathy. The CDR3 DNA reads as TGTGCCAGCAGTAAAACAATGGTCGGGCAGCCCCAGCATTTT. Translation: CASSKTMVGQPQHF.